The 20 T cell receptor beta chains below all came from one sample that was sequenced in a study of T cell responses to AZD1222 COVID-19 vaccine. Here immunoSEQ multiplex PCR was the method, and the copy in TCRdb shows in-frame clones only, minus some. The sample includes some 170,000 clones, roughly nine tenths of them seen just once. The source was peripheral blood, collected on day 0 of MenACWY control vaccination. These receptor sequences come from an adult in good health.

The chain links TRBV5-4 to TRBJ2-1; 10 positions match TRBD1. The CDR3 is made up of 15 amino acids. The trim removed 2 bases at V and 10 bases at J, leaving 9 bases unmatched. CDR1 and CDR2 from the germline V gene are SGHNT and YYREEE (reference sequence). In DNA form, the CDR3 reads TGTGCCAGCAGCTTCGGGACAGGGGTATTCGGGGAGCAGTTCTTC. It translates to CASSFGTGVFGEQFF.

The J gene is TRBJ1-5, the V gene TRBV27; no clear D. This CDR3 contains 14 residues. Germline V gene lookup returns CDR1 MNHEY and CDR2 SMNVEV (reference sequence). With 0 bases removed from V and 7 bases from J, the gap between germline ends came to 10 bases. CDR3 residues: CASSLSWGWQPQHF. For the CDR3, the DNA is TGTGCCAGCAGTTTATCCTGGGGATGGCAGCCCCAGCATTTT.

The chain couples TRBV7-9 to TRBJ2-5; no clear D. Germline-derived CDR1 and CDR2 are SEHNR and FQNEAQ (reference sequence). The CDR3 has 14 amino acids. V was clipped by 1 base and J by 7 bases, with 13 bases between them. CDR3 sequence: CASSLGGSAGTQYF. CDR3 nucleotide sequence: TGTGCCAGCAGCTTAGGTGGATCCGCAGGGACCCAGTACTTC. Variable domain in full (rest from reference TRBV7-9 and TRBJ2-5): DTGVSQNPRHKITKRGQNVTFRCDPISEHNRLYWYRQTLGQGPEFLTYFQNEAQLEKSRLLSDRFSAERPKGSFSTLEIQRTEQGDSAMYLCASSLGGSAGTQYFGPGTRLLVL.

V usage is TRBV7-2 and J usage is TRBJ1-1; 9 bases fit TRBD1. Trimming removed 5 bases from V and 5 bases from J; junction bases left unmatched: 9. The length of the CDR3 is 15 residues. Germline CDR1 is SGHTA and CDR2 is FQGNSA. The CDR3 DNA reads TGTGCCAGCAGCACGCGACAGGGGGAGAGTACTGAAGCTTTCTTT. Translation gives CASSTRQGESTEAFF.

V is TRBV11-2 and J is TRBJ1-2, with D unresolved. V shed 5 bases and J shed 2 bases, with 12 bases lying between them. Germline loops: CDR1 SGHAT, CDR2 FQNNGV. CDR3 length: 14 residues. The CDR3 nucleotides are TGTGCCAGCAGCGCCCCCGCCAGAAACTATGGCTACACCTTC. It yields the protein CASSAPARNYGYTF.

The CDR3, as DNA: TGTGCCAGCAGCTTAGGGGGACAGTTGGAAAACATTCAGTACTTC. Its protein product is CASSLGGQLENIQYF. J is TRBJ2-4 and V is TRBV11-2; TRBD1 matches at 7 bases. Trimming at V came to 1 base and at J to 5 bases, leaving 5 bases not matched to a gene. Germline CDR1 reads SGHAT; CDR2 reads FQNNGV. The length of the CDR3 is 15 residues.

The V call is TRBV9, the J call TRBJ1-1; D is ambiguous. Germline CDR1 SGDLS, CDR2 YYNGEE. Between the trimmed V and J ends, which lost 0 bases and 6 bases, there was a span of 9 bases. CDR3 size: 13 residues. The CDR3 DNA reads TGTGCCAGCAGCGTAGGTTATACGGCTGAAGCTTTCTTT. Protein: CASSVGYTAEAFF.

This sequence joins TRBV29-1 and TRBJ2-7; TRBD1 agrees at 11 bases. V lost 8 bases, J lost 5 bases, and 8 bases stayed unmatched. From germline, CDR1 is SQVTM and CDR2 ANQGSEA. The CDR3 is 13 residues long. The CDR3: CSTGTGGVDEQYF. In DNA, the CDR3 is TGCAGCACGGGGACAGGGGGTGTCGACGAGCAGTACTTC.

The genes are TRBV14 and TRBJ1-1; D gene uncertain. Trimming shortened V by 2 bases and J by 5 bases, and 15 bases separated the two germline ends. The CDR3 spans 15 residues. From germline, CDR1 is SGHDN and CDR2 FVKESK. The CDR3, as DNA: TGTGCCAGCAGCCAAAGGTTTACCCGGGGAACTGAAGCTTTCTTT. Translation: CASSQRFTRGTEAFF.

The CDR3 DNA follows: TGCAGCGTTCCGACAGGGGGCCCGGGCACTGAAGCTTTCTTT. Amino acid sequence: CSVPTGGPGTEAFF. J is TRBJ1-1 and V is TRBV29-1, with 10 bases that match TRBD1. Germline lookup yields CDR1 SQVTM and CDR2 ANQGSEA. V shed 5 bases, J shed 4 bases, and the junction held 7 bases outside the gene matches. This CDR3 region has 14 residues.

The J gene is TRBJ1-4, the V gene TRBV5-1; 7 bases are a match to TRBD1. The ends lost 0 bases at V and 7 bases at J; junction bases unmatched: 6. This CDR3 has 15 amino acids. CDR1 SGHRS and CDR2 YFSETQ come from the germline V gene. This CDR3 is CASSLEGGAGEKLFF. The CDR3 coding sequence is TGCGCCAGCAGCTTGGAAGGGGGCGCGGGTGAAAAACTGTTTTTT. The variable domain in full, with the rest retrieved from reference TRBV5-1 and TRBJ1-4, is KAGVTQTPRYLIKTRGQQVTLSCSPISGHRSVSWYQQTPGQGLQFLFEYFSETQRNKGNFPGRFSGRQFSNSRSEMNVSTLELGDSALYLCASSLEGGAGEKLFFGSGTQLSVL.

The CDR3: CASRVGGGRGLYEQYF. The DNA of the CDR3 is TGTGCCAGCAGGGTCGGGGGGGGGCGGGGGTTATACGAGCAGTACTTC. V usage is TRBV12-1 and J usage is TRBJ2-7; TRBD2, the table's D call, was not compared with the DNA. TRBV12-1 is designated a pseudogene. The CDR3 spans 16 residues.

This chain joins TRBV29-1 and TRBJ1-1, with unresolved D. The germline V and J ends were trimmed by 3 bases and 0 bases, with 5 bases remaining between them. The CDR3 is made up of 12 amino acids. Germline V CDR1 and CDR2: SQVTM, ANQGSEA. CDR3 bases: TGCAGCGTTGATGGGTTGAACACTGAAGCTTTCTTT. This encodes CSVDGLNTEAFF.

The chain employs TRBV4-2 and TRBJ1-5; D is unclear. Trimming removed 4 bases from V and 2 bases from J, with 15 bases in between. The germline V gene encodes CDR1 LGHNA and CDR2 YNFKEQ. This CDR3 comprises 16 residues. In DNA form, the CDR3 reads TGTGCCAGCAGCCCCACCATCAACTCGCGCAATCAGCCCCAGCATTTT. It specifies CASSPTINSRNQPQHF.

The chain joins TRBV9 to TRBJ2-2; D is undetermined. Germline-derived CDR1 and CDR2 are SGDLS and YYNGEE. This CDR3 spans 13 amino acids. V was trimmed by 0 bases and J by 10 bases, leaving 10 bases between them. As DNA, the CDR3 is TGTGCCAGCAGCGTAGATTCCCTTGAGGAGCTGTTTTTT. It is translated as CASSVDSLEELFF.

The V gene is TRBV7-2, the J gene TRBJ2-2; TRBD1 aligns across 8 bases. This CDR3 comprises 14 residues. After removal of 5 bases from V and 7 bases from J, the junction contained 6 bases not matched to a gene. Germline assignment: CDR1 SGHTA and CDR2 FQGNSA. CDR3 nucleotide sequence: TGTGCCAGCAGCCTAGGACAGGGTCACGGGGAGCTGTTTTTT. Its translation: CASSLGQGHGELFF. Full variable domain (missing parts from reference TRBV7-2 and TRBJ2-2): GAGVSQSPSNKVTEKGKDVELRCDPISGHTALYWYRQSLGQGLEFLIYFQGNSAPDKSGLPSDRFSAERTGGSVSTLTIQRTQQEDSAVYLCASSLGQGHGELFFGEGSRLTVL.

Regarding this clone: Its ends do not fully match the called genes, so a read error is possible. The chain uses TRBV11-2 and TRBJ2-7, with D unclear. CDR1 and CDR2 from the germline V gene are SGHAT and FQNNGV. This CDR3 spans 13 amino acids. CDR3 DNA sequence: TGTGCCAGCACCGAGAGTAAGGTGTACGGGCAGTACTTC. Translation gives CASTESKVYGQYF.

The chain carries TRBV15 and TRBJ2-3, with 9 nucleotides matching TRBD2. Germline trimming cut 5 bases from V and 2 bases from J; bases unmatched to any gene: 8. Germline loops: CDR1 LNHNV, CDR2 YYDKDF (reference sequence). The CDR3 is made up of 16 amino acids. The CDR3 here is CATSGSTSGFTDTQYF. The CDR3 DNA sequence: TGTGCCACCAGCGGATCGACTAGCGGATTCACAGATACGCAGTATTTT.

This rearrangement joins TRBV30 to TRBJ1-1; no clear D. With 6 bases removed from V and 5 bases from J, the gap between germline ends came to 16 bases. The CDR3 is 13 residues long. The V gene's germline CDR1 is GTSNPN and CDR2 SVGIG (reference sequence). In DNA form, the CDR3 reads TGTGCCTGCCCCTTAGAGGGTCCTACTGAAGCTTTCTTT. As protein: CACPLEGPTEAFF.

The V call is TRBV7-9, the J call TRBJ2-3, with D maybe TRBD2 (5 bases). The CDR3 has 15 amino acids. Germline V gene data show CDR1 as SEHNR and CDR2 as FQNEAQ (reference sequence). Trimming cost V 5 bases and J 4 bases, with 16 bases left between them. CDR3 bases: TGTGCCAGCAGCCCTAAGCGGCGAGTGTCAGATACGCAGTATTTT. It codes for CASSPKRRVSDTQYF.